This paragraph covers one TCR beta chain sequence. Its target is unknown. This record belongs to a study of T cell responses to AZD1222 COVID-19 vaccine. Study-wide findings and caveats: Donors skewed white British and female; clonal diversity was possibly underestimated.

This CDR3 comprises 14 residues. Germline CDR1 and CDR2: MNHEY and SVGAGI. V lost 7 bases and J lost 5; bases outside the gene matches: 10. The data were produced by immunoSEQ multiplex PCR, yet TCRdb's version contains in-frame clones alone and is incomplete. This sample has about 190,000 clones, with around 87% found just once. This clonotype originated in an adult in good health. Sequencing used peripheral blood, obtained on day 0 of MenACWY control vaccination. The rearrangement uses TRBV6-5 and TRBJ2-5; TRBD1 agrees at 7 bases. In DNA, the CDR3 is TGTGCCAGCAAAAACAGGGGTCAGGTGGAGACCCAGTACTTC. As protein: CASKNRGQVETQYF.